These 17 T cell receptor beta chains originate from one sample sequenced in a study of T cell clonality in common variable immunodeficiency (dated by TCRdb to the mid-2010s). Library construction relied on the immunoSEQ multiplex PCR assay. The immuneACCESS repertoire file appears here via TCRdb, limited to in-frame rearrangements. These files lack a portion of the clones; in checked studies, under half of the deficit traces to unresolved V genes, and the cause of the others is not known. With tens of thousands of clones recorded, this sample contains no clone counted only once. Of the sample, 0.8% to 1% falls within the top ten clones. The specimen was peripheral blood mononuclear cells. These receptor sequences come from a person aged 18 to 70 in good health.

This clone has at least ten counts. CDR3 DNA, as far as it was read: TGTGCCATCAGTACAGGAGTCAACACTGAA. Residues: CAISTGVNTE. From start to end, the CDR3 is CAISTGVNTEAFF. This chain uses TRBV10-3 with TRBJ1-1, with D tentatively TRBD1 (5 bases). The read terminates 3 residues ahead of where the CDR3 ends, so the germline J gene completes it. V gave up 5 bases and J gave up 2 bases, with 9 bases separating them. In germline, CDR1 is ENHRY, CDR2 SYGVKD. This CDR3 comprises 13 residues.

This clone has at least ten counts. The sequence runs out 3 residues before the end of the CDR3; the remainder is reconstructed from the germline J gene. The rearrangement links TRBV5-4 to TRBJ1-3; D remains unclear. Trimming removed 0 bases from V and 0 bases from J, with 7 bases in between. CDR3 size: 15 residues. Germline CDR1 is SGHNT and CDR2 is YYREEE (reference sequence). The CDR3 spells CASSLGSGSGNTIYF. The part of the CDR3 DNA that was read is TGTGCCAGCAGCTTGGGCAGCGGCTCTGGAAACACC.

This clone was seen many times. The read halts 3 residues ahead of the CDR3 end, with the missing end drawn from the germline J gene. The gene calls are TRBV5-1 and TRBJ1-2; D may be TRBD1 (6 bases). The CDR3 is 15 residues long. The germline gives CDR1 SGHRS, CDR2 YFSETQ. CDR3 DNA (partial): TGCGCCAGCAGCTTGGAGTATCCAGGGGCTGGAGGC. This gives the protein CASSLEYPGAGG. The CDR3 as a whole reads CASSLEYPGAGGYTF.

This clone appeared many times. CDR3 DNA, as far as it was read: TGTGCCAGTAGTTCACGAATCGGACAGTACACTGAA. Translation: CASSSRIGQYTE. The entire CDR3 protein reads CASSSRIGQYTEAFF. The gene calls are TRBV19 and TRBJ1-1; tentatively, D is TRBD1 (6 bases). Read sequence stops 3 residues before the CDR3 end, and the germline J gene provides the missing end. The CDR3 sequence is 15 residues long. Germline lookup yields CDR1 LNHDA and CDR2 SQIVND (reference sequence). V lost 5 bases and J 3 bases, leaving 16 bases between the germline ends.

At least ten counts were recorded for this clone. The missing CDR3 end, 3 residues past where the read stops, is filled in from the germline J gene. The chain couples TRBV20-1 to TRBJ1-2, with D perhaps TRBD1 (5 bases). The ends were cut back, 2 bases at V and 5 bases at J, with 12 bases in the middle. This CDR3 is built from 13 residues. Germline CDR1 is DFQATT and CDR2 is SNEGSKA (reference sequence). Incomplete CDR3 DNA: TGCAGTGCTAGACCCAGGGCCTGGTATGGC. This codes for CSARPRAWYG. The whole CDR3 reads CSARPRAWYGYTF.

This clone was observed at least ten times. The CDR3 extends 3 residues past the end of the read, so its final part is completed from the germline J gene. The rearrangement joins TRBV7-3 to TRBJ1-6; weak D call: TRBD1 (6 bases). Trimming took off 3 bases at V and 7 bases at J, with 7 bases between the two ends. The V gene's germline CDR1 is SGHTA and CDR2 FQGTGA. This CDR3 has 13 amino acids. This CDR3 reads CASSFQGNSPLHF. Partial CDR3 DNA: TGTGCCAGCAGCTTCCAGGGGAATTCACCC.

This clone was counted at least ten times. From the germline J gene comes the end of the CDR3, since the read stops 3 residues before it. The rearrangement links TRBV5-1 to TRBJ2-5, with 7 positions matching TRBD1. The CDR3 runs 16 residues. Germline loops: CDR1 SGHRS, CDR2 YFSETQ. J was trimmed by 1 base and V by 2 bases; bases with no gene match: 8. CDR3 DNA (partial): TGCGCCAGCAGCTTCACACCTACAGGGGTCCAAGAGACC. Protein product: CASSFTPTGVQET. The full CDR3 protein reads CASSFTPTGVQETQYF.

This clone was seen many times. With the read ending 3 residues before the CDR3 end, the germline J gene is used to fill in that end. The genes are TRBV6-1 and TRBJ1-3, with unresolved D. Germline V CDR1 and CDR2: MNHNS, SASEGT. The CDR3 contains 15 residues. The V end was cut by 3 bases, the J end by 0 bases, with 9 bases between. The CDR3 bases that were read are TGTGCCAGCAGTGATATGGCAACCTCTGGAAACACC. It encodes CASSDMATSGNT. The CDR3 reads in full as CASSDMATSGNTIYF.

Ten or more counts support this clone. The CDR3 here is CASSRQLVWSGAGELFF. The CDR3 bases that were read are TGTGCCAGCAGTCGTCAATTGGTATGGTCGGGGGCCGGGGAG. The rearrangement links TRBV7-6 to TRBJ2-2; weak D call: TRBD2 (6 bases). The missing CDR3 end, 3 residues past where the read stops, is filled in from the germline J gene. Between the trimmed V and J ends, which lost 6 bases and 6 bases, there was a span of 23 bases. The CDR3 length is 17 residues. CDR1 is SGHVS, CDR2 FNYEAQ, per germline.

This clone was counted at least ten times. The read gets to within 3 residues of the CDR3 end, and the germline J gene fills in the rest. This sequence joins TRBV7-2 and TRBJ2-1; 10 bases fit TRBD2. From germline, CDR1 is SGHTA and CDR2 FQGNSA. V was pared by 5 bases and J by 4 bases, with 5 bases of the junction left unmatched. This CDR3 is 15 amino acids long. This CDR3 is CASSPLAGEYNEQFF. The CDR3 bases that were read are TGTGCCAGCAGCCCTCTAGCGGGGGAATACAATGAG.

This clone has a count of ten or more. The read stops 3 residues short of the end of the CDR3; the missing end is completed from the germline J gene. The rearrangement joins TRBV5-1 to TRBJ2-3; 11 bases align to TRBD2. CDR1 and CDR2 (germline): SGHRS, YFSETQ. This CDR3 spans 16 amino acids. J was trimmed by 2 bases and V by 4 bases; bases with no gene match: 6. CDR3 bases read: TGCGCCAGCAGCCGCGGGACTAGCGGATCCACAGATACG. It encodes CASSRGTSGSTDT. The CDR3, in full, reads CASSRGTSGSTDTQYF.

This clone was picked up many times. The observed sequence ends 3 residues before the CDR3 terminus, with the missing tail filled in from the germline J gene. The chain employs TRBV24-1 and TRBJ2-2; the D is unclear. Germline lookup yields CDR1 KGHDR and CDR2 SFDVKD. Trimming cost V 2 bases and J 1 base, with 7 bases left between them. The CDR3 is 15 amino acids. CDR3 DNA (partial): TGTGCCACCAGTGATTCTGTTGTGAACACCGGGGAG. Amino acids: CATSDSVVNTGE. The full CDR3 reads CATSDSVVNTGELFF.

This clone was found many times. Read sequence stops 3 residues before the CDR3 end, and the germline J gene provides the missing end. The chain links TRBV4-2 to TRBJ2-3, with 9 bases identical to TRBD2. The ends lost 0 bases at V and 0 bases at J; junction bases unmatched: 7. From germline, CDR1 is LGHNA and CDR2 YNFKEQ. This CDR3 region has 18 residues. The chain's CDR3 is CASSQDWGLASSTDTQYF. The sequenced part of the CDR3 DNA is TGTGCCAGCAGCCAAGATTGGGGACTAGCCTCGAGCACAGATACG.

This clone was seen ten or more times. CDR3 DNA, as far as it was read: TGTGCCAGCTCACCACCGGGACAGGGTAGGAACTATGGC. Its translation is CASSPPGQGRNYG. The entire CDR3 protein is CASSPPGQGRNYGYTF. The V and J genes are TRBV18 and TRBJ1-2, with TRBD1 matching over 9 bases. The CDR3 extends 3 residues past the end of the read, so its final part is completed from the germline J gene. V shed 0 bases and J 2 bases; nucleotides not matched to a gene: 4. The germline V gene has CDR1 KGHSH and CDR2 LQKENI. This CDR3 contains 16 residues.

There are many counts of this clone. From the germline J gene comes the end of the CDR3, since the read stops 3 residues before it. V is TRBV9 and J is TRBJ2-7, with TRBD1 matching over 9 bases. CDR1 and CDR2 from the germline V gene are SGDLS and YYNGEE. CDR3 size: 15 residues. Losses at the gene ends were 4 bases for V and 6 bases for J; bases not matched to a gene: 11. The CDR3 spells CASSSFPGQGAEQYF. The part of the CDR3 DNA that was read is TGTGCCAGCAGCTCCTTCCCGGGACAGGGTGCCGAG.

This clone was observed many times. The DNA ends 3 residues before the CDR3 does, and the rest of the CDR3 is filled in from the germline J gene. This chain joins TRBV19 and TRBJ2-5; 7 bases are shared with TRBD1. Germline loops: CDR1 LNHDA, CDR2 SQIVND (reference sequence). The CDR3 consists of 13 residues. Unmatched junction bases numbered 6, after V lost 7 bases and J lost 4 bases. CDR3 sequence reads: CASTDTGVETQYF. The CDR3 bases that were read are TGTGCCAGTACTGATACAGGGGTAGAGACC. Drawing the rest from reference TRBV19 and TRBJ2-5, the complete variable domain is DGGITQSPKYLFRKEGQNVTLSCEQNLNHDAMYWYRQDPGQGLRLIYYSQIVNDFQKGDIAEGYSVSREKKESFPLTVTSAQKNPTAFYLCASTDTGVETQYFGPGTRLLVL.

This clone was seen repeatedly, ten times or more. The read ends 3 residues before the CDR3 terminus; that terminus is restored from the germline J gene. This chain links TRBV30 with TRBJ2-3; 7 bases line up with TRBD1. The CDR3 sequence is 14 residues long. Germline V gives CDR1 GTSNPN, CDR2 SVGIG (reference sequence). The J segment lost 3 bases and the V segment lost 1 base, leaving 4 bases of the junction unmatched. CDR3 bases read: TGTGCCTGGAGTGGGACAGGTCGTACAGATACG. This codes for CAWSGTGRTDT. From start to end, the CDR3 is CAWSGTGRTDTQYF.